A selection of T cell receptor beta chains follows, all from one sample in a study of blood T cells in healthy people across ages. TCRdb reanalysed the 5' RACE reads using MiXCR and keeps one entry per CDR3 protein. The data contain over 700,000 distinct CDR3 sequences, 20% to 25% of them singletons. In addition, the sample was reused for a study of T cells of mothers and their children.

The sequencing input was blood. These receptors all stem from a boy aged 10-17 years in good health. Each CDR3 is given with its conserved first and last residue. A D gene is named only where the DNA matches it firmly. Expanded clones get a size class; other rows say once, few or many, or leave the size out.

clone_size | j_call | d_call | v_call | cdr3_aa | cdr3_nt
. | TRBJ2-7 | . | TRBV7-9 | CASSPRDRIWEQYF | TGTGCCAGCAGCCCTAGGGACCGGATATGGGAGCAGTACTTC
. | TRBJ2-5 | TRBD2 | TRBV15 | CATSRESAPGGTSASETQYF | TGTGCCACCAGCAGAGAAAGCGCGCCGGGGGGGACTAGCGCTTCCGAGACCCAGTACTTC
. | TRBJ1-2 | TRBD1 | TRBV7-9 | CASSRTGQGNDGYTF | TGTGCCAGCAGCCGGACGGGACAGGGAAACGATGGCTACACCTTC
. | TRBJ2-7 | . | TRBV6-5 | CASSSGPRQYF | TGTGCCAGCAGTTCCGGACCGCGTCAGTACTTC
few | TRBJ2-3 | . | TRBV7-9 | CASSVGTVSTDTQYF | TGTGCCAGCAGCGTAGGGACGGTTAGCACAGATACGCAGTATTTT
. | TRBJ2-7 | TRBD1 | TRBV2 | CASRVGDRVHEQYF | TGTGCCAGCAGGGTTGGCGACAGGGTACACGAGCAGTACTTC
few | TRBJ2-4 | TRBD1 | TRBV29-1 | CSAATGRVSKNIQYF | TGCAGCGCAGCGACAGGGCGAGTCAGCAAAAACATTCAGTACTTC
. | TRBJ1-5 | TRBD1 | TRBV4-1 | CASSQAQGDQPQHF | TGCGCCAGCAGCCAAGCCCAGGGGGATCAGCCCCAGCATTTT
many | TRBJ1-4 | TRBD1 | TRBV28 | CASSLPPGQGAEKLFF | TGTGCCAGCAGTTTGCCCCCGGGACAGGGTGCAGAAAAACTGTTTTTT
few | TRBJ2-5 | . | TRBV7-9 | CASSFGIRTLQQETQYF | TGTGCCAGCAGCTTCGGGATACGGACACTCCAACAAGAGACCCAGTACTTC
few | TRBJ1-4 | . | TRBV7-2 | CASSNSNEKLFF | TGTGCCAGCAGCAACTCTAATGAAAAACTGTTTTTT
. | TRBJ2-7 | . | TRBV10-3 | CAISESLNGDEQYF | TGTGCCATCAGTGAGTCCTTGAATGGCGACGAGCAGTACTTC
few | TRBJ2-5 | . | TRBV5-1 | CASSPELASQETQYF | TGCGCCAGCAGCCCCGAACTTGCCTCTCAAGAGACCCAGTACTTC
. | TRBJ1-5 | . | TRBV18 | CASSPTGLTVSNQPQHF | TGTGCCAGCTCACCAACGGGACTGACTGTGAGCAATCAGCCCCAGCATTTT
. | TRBJ2-3 | . | TRBV29-1 | CSSGDRSLEYF | TGCAGCTCTGGGGACCGATCTTTAGAGTATTTT
few | TRBJ1-1 | . | TRBV5-1 | CASSLRGLEAFF | TGCGCCAGCAGCTTAAGGGGCCTTGAAGCTTTCTTT
. | TRBJ1-1 | . | TRBV29-1 | CSGTNGNTEAFF | TGCAGCGGGACGAACGGTAACACTGAAGCTTTCTTT
few | TRBJ1-2 | . | TRBV5-5 | CASSFREPYGYTF | TGTGCCAGCAGCTTCAGAGAACCCTATGGCTACACCTTC
. | TRBJ1-3 | . | TRBV5-6 | CASSFLLGNTIYF | TGTGCCAGCAGCTTTTTACTTGGAAACACCATATATTTT
many | TRBJ2-3 | TRBD1 | TRBV7-2 | CASSPTGADTQYF | TGTGCCAGCTCACCAACAGGGGCAGATACGCAGTATTTT
. | TRBJ2-7 | TRBD2 | TRBV3-1 | CASSRTSGGSSYEQYF | TGTGCCAGCAGCCGGACTAGCGGAGGGAGCTCCTACGAGCAGTACTTC
. | TRBJ2-3 | . | TRBV20-1 | CSALAPVTDTQYF | TGCAGTGCTTTGGCGCCGGTCACAGATACGCAGTATTTT
many | TRBJ2-7 | . | TRBV12-3/TRBV12-4 | CASSFSGNEQYF | TGTGCCAGCAGTTTTTCAGGGAACGAGCAGTACTTC
. | TRBJ1-6 | TRBD1 | TRBV5-1 | CASSLRQGGNNSPLHF | TGCGCCAGCAGCTTGCGCCAGGGGGGAAATAATTCACCCCTCCACTTT
few | TRBJ1-1 | . | TRBV19 | CASRLTGLANTEAFF | TGTGCCAGTAGACTTACAGGGTTGGCGAACACTGAAGCTTTCTTT
. | TRBJ1-5 | . | TRBV7-3 | CASSLSGYTQHF | TGTGCCAGCAGCTTAAGTGGTTACACCCAGCATTTT
few | TRBJ2-1 | . | TRBV7-9 | CASRNPNSSYNEQFF | TGTGCCAGCAGAAACCCTAACAGCTCCTACAATGAGCAGTTCTTC
. | TRBJ2-5 | . | TRBV28 | CASSLFGSLQETQYF | TGTGCCAGCAGTTTATTTGGCAGCCTCCAAGAGACCCAGTACTTC
few | TRBJ1-1 | TRBD1 | TRBV10-3 | CAISDGQGAGEAFF | TGCGCCATCAGTGACGGACAGGGGGCCGGTGAAGCGTTCTTT
. | TRBJ1-4 | . | TRBV13 | CASSQRGGEYGEKLFF | TGTGCCAGCAGCCAGAGGGGCGGGGAGTATGGTGAAAAACTGTTTTTT
. | TRBJ2-2 | . | TRBV25-1 | CASRSEGSNTGELFF | TGTGCCAGCAGGTCCGAGGGCTCGAACACCGGGGAGCTGTTTTTT
. | TRBJ2-5 | TRBD2 | TRBV15 | CATSREAGGPQTQYF | TGTGCCACCAGCAGAGAAGCGGGAGGGCCTCAGACCCAGTACTTC
. | TRBJ2-7 | . | TRBV6-2/TRBV6-3 | CASTEVLSYEQYF | TGTGCCAGCACCGAGGTTCTCTCCTACGAGCAGTACTTC
. | TRBJ2-1 | TRBD2 | TRBV28 | CASSLRGGGVNEQFF | TGTGCCAGCAGTTTAAGAGGCGGGGGGGTCAATGAGCAGTTCTTC
few | TRBJ2-5 | TRBD2 | TRBV5-5 | CASSFGGIGYGETQYF | TGTGCCAGCAGCTTCGGGGGGATTGGGTACGGGGAGACCCAGTACTTC
few | TRBJ2-2 | . | TRBV3-1 | CASSPPGAGAYTGELFF | TGTGCCAGCAGTCCCCCGGGGGCGGGGGCCTACACCGGGGAGCTGTTTTTT
once | TRBJ1-2 | . | TRBV7-2 | CASSLARDPGIYGYTF | TGCGCCAGCAGCTTAGCCAGGGACCCGGGGATCTATGGCTACACCTTC
once | TRBJ1-1 | TRBD1 | TRBV7-9 | CASSWGQGETEAFF | TGTGCCAGCAGCTGGGGACAGGGGGAAACTGAAGCTTTCTTT
. | TRBJ2-5 | TRBD1 | TRBV20-1 | CSARGVTPDRGPQETQYF | TGCAGTGCTAGAGGGGTAACCCCGGACAGGGGACCCCAAGAGACCCAGTACTTC
. | TRBJ2-5 | . | TRBV29-1 | CSVELVGDRETQYF | TGCAGCGTTGAACTCGTAGGGGACCGAGAGACCCAGTACTTC
. | TRBJ1-6 | . | TRBV15 | CATSRDAVGYNSPLHF | TGTGCTACCAGCAGAGACGCGGTGGGGTATAATTCACCCCTCCACTTT
few | TRBJ1-1 | . | TRBV7-3 | CASSTGYSTEAFF | TGTGCCAGCAGCACAGGGTACTCCACTGAAGCTTTCTTT
. | TRBJ2-1 | TRBD1 | TRBV12-3/TRBV12-4 | CASSSYDRGDEQFF | TGTGCCAGCAGTTCATACGACAGGGGCGATGAGCAGTTCTTC
. | TRBJ1-6 | . | TRBV28 | CASSPFYNSPLHF | TGTGCCAGCAGTCCATTCTATAATTCACCCCTCCACTTT